This T cell receptor (beta chain) is from a study of vaccination and CD4 T cells after COVID-19. J lost 1 base, V lost 6 bases, and 17 bases had no gene match. The CDR3 consists of 19 residues. Germline CDR1 and CDR2: SGHVS and FQNEAQ. Cultured CD4+ T-cell DNA underwent Oncomine TCR Beta short-read sequencing. TCRdb processed the PCR reads anew with MiXCR; each CDR3 protein has one entry. The sample consists of approximately 10,000 distinct CDR3 sequences, roughly half of them appearing once. In the case of this clonotype: No antigen is known for it.

Regarding treatment: roughly 10-day PBMC culture with coronavirus spike peptide pools or control peptides (ViraFEST assay). The dates of positive PCR tests extended from March through December 2020 and came before the US Alpha, Beta and Delta variants. The origin of this receptor is a human donor who had recovered from COVID-19. Sequencing was performed on CD4+ T cells from blood, cultured in vitro. This chain uses TRBV7-8 with TRBJ1-3, with TRBD1 matching 8 bases. CDR3 sequence: CASRNNAWTGSLSGNTIYF. CDR3 DNA sequence: TGTGCCAGCAGAAACAATGCCTGGACAGGGTCCCTTTCTGGAAACACCATATATTTT. The full variable domain, completed using reference TRBV7-8 and TRBJ1-3, is GAGVSQSPRYKVAKRGQDVALRCDPISGHVSLFWYQQALGQGPEFLTYFQNEAQLDKSGLPSDRFFAERPEGSVSTLKIQRTQQEDSAVYLCASRNNAWTGSLSGNTIYFGEGSWLTVV.